This T cell receptor (beta chain) was recorded in a study of blood T cell repertoires in COVID-19. Study at large: Sources were T cells, B-cell-depleted T cells, or PBMCs; the material itself was cDNA or gDNA.

Germline V gene lookup returns CDR1 SGHRS and CDR2 YFSETQ. The junction had 2 bases not matched to a gene; V was cut back by 4 bases and J by 5 bases. There are 13 residues in the CDR3. Per the study methods: Reference gene primers were amplified, and this amplification served to estimate nucleated cell counts. The assay was immunoSEQ multiplex PCR, and TCRdb's table has in-frame clones only and misses some. Clonal size and the V and J genes are those of that table, whereas D and trimming came from the DNA. Counted here are approximately 170,000 clones, 90% to 95% occurring once; the ten biggest clones make up just under 2%.

The TCR was taken from a woman in her sixties or seventies with COVID-19, enrolled during active disease. Input material: peripheral blood. The chain uses TRBV5-1 and TRBJ2-5; 10 nucleotides align to TRBD1. CDR3: CASSPGQGETQYF. Here the CDR3 DNA reads TGCGCCAGCAGCCCGGGACAGGGGGAGACCCAGTACTTC.